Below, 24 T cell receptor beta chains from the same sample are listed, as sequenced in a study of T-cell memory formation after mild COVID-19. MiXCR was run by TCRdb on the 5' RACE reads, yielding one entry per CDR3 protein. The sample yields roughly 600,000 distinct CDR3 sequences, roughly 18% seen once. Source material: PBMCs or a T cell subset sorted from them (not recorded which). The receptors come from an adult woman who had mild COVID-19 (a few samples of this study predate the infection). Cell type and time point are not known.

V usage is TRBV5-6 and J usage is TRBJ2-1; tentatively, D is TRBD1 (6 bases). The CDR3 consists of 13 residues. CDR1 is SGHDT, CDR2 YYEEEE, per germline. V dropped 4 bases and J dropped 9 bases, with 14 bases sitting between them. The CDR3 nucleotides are TGTGCCAGCAGCCGGTTACAGGGCGGTGAGCAGTTCTTC. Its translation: CASSRLQGGEQFF.

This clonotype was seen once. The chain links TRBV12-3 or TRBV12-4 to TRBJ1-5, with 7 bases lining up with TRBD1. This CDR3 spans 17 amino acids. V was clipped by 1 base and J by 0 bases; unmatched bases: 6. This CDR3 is CASSLDPTGNSNQPQHF. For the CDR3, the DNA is TGTGCCAGCAGTTTAGACCCGACAGGGAATAGCAATCAGCCCCAGCATTTT.

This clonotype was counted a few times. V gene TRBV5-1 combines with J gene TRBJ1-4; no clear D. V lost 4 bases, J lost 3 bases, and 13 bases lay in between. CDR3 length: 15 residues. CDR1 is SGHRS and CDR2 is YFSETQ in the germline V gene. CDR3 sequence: CASSLPSGSNEKLFF. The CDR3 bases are TGCGCCAGCAGCCTCCCCTCGGGGTCTAATGAAAAACTGTTTTTT. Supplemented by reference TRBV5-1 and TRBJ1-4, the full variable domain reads KAGVTQTPRYLIKTRGQQVTLSCSPISGHRSVSWYQQTPGQGLQFLFEYFSETQRNKGNFPGRFSGRQFSNSRSEMNVSTLELGDSALYLCASSLPSGSNEKLFFGSGTQLSVL.

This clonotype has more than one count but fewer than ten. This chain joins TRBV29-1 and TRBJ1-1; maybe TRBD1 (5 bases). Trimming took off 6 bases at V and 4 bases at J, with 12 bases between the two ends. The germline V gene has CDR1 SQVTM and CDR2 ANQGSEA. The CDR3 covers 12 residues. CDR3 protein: CSVSDSPTEAFF. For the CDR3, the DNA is TGCAGCGTCAGCGACAGCCCCACTGAAGCTTTCTTT.

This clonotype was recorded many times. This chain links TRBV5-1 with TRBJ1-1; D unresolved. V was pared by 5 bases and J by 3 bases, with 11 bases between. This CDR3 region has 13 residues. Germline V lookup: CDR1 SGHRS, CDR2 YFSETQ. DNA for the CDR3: TGCGCCAGCAGGTTCGGCGGGTACACTGAAGCTTTCTTT. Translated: CASRFGGYTEAFF.

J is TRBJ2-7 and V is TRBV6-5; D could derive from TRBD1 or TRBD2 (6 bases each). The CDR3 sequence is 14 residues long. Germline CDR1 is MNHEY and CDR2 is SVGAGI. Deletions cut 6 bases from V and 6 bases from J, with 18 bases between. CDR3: CASSSAPGASEQYF. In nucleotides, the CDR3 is TGTGCCAGCAGCTCAGCCCCGGGGGCGTCCGAGCAGTACTTC.

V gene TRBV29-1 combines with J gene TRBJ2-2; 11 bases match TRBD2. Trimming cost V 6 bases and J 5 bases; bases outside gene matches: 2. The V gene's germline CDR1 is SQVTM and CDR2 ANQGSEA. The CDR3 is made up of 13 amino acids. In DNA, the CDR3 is TGCAGCGTCAGGACTAGCGGGACCGGGGAGCTGTTTTTT. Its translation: CSVRTSGTGELFF.

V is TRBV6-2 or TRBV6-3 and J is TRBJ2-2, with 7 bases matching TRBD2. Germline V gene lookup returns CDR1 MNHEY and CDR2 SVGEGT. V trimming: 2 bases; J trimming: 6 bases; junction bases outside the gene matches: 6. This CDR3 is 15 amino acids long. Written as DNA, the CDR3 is TGTGCCAGCAGTTACGCGGCCGCGGGGGCCGGGGAGCTGTTTTTT. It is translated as CASSYAAAGAGELFF.

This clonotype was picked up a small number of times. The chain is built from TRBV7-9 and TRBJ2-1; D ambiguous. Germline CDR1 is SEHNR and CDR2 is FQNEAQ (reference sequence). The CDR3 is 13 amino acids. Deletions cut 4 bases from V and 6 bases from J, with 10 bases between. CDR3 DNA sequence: TGTGCCAGCAGCTCCGCCTATTCCAATGAGCAGTTCTTC. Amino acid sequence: CASSSAYSNEQFF.

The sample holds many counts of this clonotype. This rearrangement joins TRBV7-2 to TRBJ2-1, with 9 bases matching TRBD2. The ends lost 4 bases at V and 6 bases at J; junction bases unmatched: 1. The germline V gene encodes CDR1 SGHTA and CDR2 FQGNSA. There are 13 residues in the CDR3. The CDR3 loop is CASSSAGGNEQFF. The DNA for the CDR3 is TGTGCCAGCAGCTCAGCGGGGGGCAATGAGCAGTTCTTC.

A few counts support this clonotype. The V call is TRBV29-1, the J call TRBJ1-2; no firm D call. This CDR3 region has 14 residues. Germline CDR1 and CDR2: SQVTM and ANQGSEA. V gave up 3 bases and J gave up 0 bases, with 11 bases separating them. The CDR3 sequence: CSVESWAPNYGYTF. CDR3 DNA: TGCAGCGTTGAGTCCTGGGCCCCTAACTATGGCTACACCTTC.

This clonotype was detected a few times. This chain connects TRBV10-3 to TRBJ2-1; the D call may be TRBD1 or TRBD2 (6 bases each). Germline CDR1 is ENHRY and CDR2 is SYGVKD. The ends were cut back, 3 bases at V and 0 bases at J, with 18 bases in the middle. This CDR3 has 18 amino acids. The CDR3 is CAISDDGGTFSSYNEQFF. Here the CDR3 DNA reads TGTGCCATCAGTGATGATGGGGGGACATTTTCCTCCTACAATGAGCAGTTCTTC.

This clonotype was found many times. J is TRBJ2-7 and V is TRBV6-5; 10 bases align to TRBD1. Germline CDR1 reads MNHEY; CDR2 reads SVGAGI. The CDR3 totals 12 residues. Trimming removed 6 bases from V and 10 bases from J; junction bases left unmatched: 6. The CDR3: CASRAGDRGQYF. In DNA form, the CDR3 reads TGTGCCAGCAGGGCTGGGGACAGGGGACAGTACTTC.

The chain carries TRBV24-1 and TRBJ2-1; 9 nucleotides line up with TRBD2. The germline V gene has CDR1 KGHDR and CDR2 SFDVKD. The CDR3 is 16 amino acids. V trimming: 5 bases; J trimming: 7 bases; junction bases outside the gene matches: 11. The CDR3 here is CATSASEASGVNEQFF. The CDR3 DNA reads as TGTGCCACCAGTGCATCCGAGGCTAGCGGGGTGAATGAGCAGTTCTTC.

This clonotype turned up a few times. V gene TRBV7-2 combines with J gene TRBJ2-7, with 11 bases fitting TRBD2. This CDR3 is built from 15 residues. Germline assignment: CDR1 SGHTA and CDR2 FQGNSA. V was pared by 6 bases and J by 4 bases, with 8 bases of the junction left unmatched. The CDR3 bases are TGTGCCAGCAGAATAGCGGGAGGGCCGCAATACGAGCAGTACTTC. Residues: CASRIAGGPQYEQYF.

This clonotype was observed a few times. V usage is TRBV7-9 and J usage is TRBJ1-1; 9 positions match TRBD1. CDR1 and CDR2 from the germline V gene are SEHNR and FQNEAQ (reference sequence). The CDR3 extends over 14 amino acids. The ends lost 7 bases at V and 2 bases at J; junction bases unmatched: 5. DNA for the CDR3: TGTGCCAGCACCCCGGGACAGGGAAACACTGAAGCTTTCTTT. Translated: CASTPGQGNTEAFF.

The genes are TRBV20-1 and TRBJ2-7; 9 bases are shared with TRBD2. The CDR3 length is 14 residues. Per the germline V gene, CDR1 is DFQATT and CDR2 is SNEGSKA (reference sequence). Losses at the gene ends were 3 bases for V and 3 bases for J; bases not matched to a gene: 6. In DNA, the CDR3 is TGCAGTGCTAGCATAGCGGGAGTATTCTACGAGCAGTACTTC. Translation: CSASIAGVFYEQYF.

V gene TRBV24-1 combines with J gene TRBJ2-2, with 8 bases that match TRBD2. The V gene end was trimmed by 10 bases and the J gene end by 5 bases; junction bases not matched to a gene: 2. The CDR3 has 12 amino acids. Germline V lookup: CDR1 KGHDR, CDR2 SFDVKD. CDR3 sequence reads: CATQRETGELFF. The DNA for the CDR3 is TGTGCCACACAGCGGGAGACCGGGGAGCTGTTTTTT.

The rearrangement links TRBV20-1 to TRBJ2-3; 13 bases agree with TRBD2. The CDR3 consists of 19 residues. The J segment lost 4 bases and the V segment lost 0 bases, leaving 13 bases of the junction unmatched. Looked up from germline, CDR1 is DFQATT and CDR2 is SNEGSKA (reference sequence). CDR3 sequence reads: CSARDPGGLAGRWADTQYF. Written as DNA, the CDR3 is TGCAGTGCTAGAGACCCGGGGGGACTAGCGGGAAGGTGGGCAGATACGCAGTATTTT.

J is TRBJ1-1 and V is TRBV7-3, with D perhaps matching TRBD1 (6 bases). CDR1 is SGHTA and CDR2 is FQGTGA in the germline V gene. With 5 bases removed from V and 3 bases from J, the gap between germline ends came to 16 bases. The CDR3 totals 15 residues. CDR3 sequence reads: CASSPWGGRYTEAFF. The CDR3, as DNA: TGTGCCAGCAGCCCCTGGGGGGGGCGATACACTGAAGCTTTCTTT.

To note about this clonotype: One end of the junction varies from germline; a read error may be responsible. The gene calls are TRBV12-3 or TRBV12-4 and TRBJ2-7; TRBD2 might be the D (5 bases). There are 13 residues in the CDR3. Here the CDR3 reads CDSSLEGGTEQYF. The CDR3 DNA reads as TGTGACAGCAGCCTAGAGGGTGGAACCGAGCAGTACTTC.

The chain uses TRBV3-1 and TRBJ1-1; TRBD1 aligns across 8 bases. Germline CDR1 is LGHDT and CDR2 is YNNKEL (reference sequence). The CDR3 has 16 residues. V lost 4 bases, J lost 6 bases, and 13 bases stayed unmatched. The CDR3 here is CASSPQRRGRGAEAFF. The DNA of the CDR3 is TGTGCCAGCAGCCCTCAACGCAGGGGGCGCGGAGCTGAAGCTTTCTTT.

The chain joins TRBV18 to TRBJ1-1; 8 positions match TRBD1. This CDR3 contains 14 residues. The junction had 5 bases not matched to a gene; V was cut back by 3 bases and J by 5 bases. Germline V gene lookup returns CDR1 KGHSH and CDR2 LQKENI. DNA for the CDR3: TGTGCCAGCTCACCCCAGGGGGCTAGAACTGAAGCTTTCTTT. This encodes CASSPQGARTEAFF.

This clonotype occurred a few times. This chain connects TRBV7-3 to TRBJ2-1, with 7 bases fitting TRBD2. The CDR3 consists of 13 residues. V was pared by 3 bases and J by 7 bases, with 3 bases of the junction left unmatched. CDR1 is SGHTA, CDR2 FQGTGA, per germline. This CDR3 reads CASSFGGENEQFF. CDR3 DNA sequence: TGTGCCAGCAGCTTTGGGGGGGAAAATGAGCAGTTCTTC.